A single sample is the source of the 14 T cell receptor beta chains below, sequenced in a study of blood T cell repertoires in COVID-19. Only in-frame clones appear in the TCRdb table, and some are missing; sequencing was by immunoSEQ multiplex PCR. The sample carries 120,000 to 150,000 clones, roughly 90% recorded once. The specimen sequenced was PBMCs or T cells enriched from blood (not recorded which). These receptors were collected from a woman aged 25 to 39 with acute COVID-19.

This clone was seen once. The rearrangement joins TRBV28 to TRBJ1-5, with D possibly matching TRBD1 (5 bases). V lost 7 bases to trimming and J lost 7 bases, with 20 bases between them. Germline V gene sequence: CDR1 MDHEN, CDR2 SYDVKM. The CDR3 covers 15 residues. CDR3 residues: CASTSPSGYNQPQHF. CDR3 in DNA: TGTGCCAGCACGAGTCCCTCAGGGTACAACCAGCCCCAGCATTTT.

The chain uses TRBV29-1 and TRBJ2-1; TRBD2 matches at 7 bases. V lost 7 bases, J lost 4 bases, and 4 bases stayed unmatched. Looked up from germline, CDR1 is SQVTM and CDR2 is ANQGSEA. This CDR3 is 12 amino acids long. The CDR3 reads CSGRLAYNEQFF. The CDR3 nucleotides are TGCAGCGGCCGACTAGCTTACAATGAGCAGTTCTTC.

The CDR3 bases are TGCAGCGCCCTAGGGGGTTTCACTGAAGCTTTCTTT. Translation: CSALGGFTEAFF. This chain uses TRBV29-1 with TRBJ1-1; TRBD1 might be the D (6 bases). Germline CDR1 SQVTM, CDR2 ANQGSEA. This CDR3 comprises 12 residues. V was cut by 7 bases and J by 4 bases, with 13 bases left in between.

CDR3 loop: CASSWLREGQGPDTQYF. CDR3 in DNA: TGTGCCAGCAGTTGGTTGCGGGAGGGCCAGGGTCCAGATACGCAGTATTTT. The chain uses TRBV5-6 and TRBJ2-3, with 9 bases identical to TRBD2. The CDR3 extends over 17 amino acids. Trimming at V came to 5 bases and at J to 4 bases, leaving 14 bases not matched to a gene. Per the germline V gene, CDR1 is SGHDT and CDR2 is YYEEEE.

The chain uses TRBV7-2 and TRBJ1-6; the match to TRBD1 covers 8 bases. Germline CDR1 reads SGHTA; CDR2 reads FQGNSA. CDR3 size: 16 residues. V lost 5 bases and J lost 7; bases outside the gene matches: 10. The CDR3 sequence: CASSAQGARGNSPLHF. CDR3 DNA sequence: TGTGCCAGCAGCGCCCAGGGGGCGCGGGGGAATTCACCCCTCCACTTT.

The gene calls are TRBV11-2 and TRBJ1-6, with D possibly being TRBD1 (5 bases). In germline, CDR1 is SGHAT, CDR2 FQNNGV. CDR3 length equals 15 residues. V lost 1 base, J lost 6 bases, and 10 bases lay in between. CDR3 coding DNA: TGTGCCAGCAGCTTAGGCGCGGGGGTTAATTCACCCCTCCACTTT. Its translation is CASSLGAGVNSPLHF.

CDR3 DNA sequence: TGTGCCACCAGTGATTTAGGGGACAGGTCGTACAATGAGCAGTTCTTC. It yields the protein CATSDLGDRSYNEQFF. The chain uses TRBV24-1 and TRBJ2-1; 8 nucleotides line up with TRBD1. The CDR3 has 16 amino acids. Looked up from germline, CDR1 is KGHDR and CDR2 is SFDVKD. Losses at the gene ends were 1 base for V and 4 bases for J; bases not matched to a gene: 5.

The J gene is TRBJ1-5, the V gene TRBV27, with D unclear. Germline V lookup: CDR1 MNHEY, CDR2 SMNVEV (reference sequence). This CDR3 region has 14 residues. V gave up 7 bases and J gave up 6 bases, with 16 bases separating them. The CDR3 here is CASTPDAGSQPQHF. The CDR3 bases are TGTGCCAGCACCCCCGACGCGGGAAGTCAGCCCCAGCATTTT.

The chain employs TRBV25-1 and TRBJ1-6; 9 nucleotides align to TRBD1. Looked up from germline, CDR1 is MGHDK and CDR2 is SYGVNS. The CDR3 consists of 16 residues. V shed 6 bases and J 4 bases; nucleotides not matched to a gene: 7. This CDR3 is CASSPGGTGYNSPLHF. The CDR3 bases are TGTGCCAGCAGCCCCGGCGGGACAGGGTATAATTCACCCCTCCACTTT.

DNA for the CDR3: TGCGCCAGCAGCCACCCGACTAGCGGGAACTACGAGCAGTACTTC. Protein sequence: CASSHPTSGNYEQYF. The gene calls are TRBV4-1 and TRBJ2-7; 11 bases line up with TRBD2. This CDR3 is built from 15 residues. With 3 bases clipped from V and 3 bases from J, the junction kept 4 bases outside the gene matches. The germline V gene encodes CDR1 MGHRA and CDR2 YSYEKL.

The V call is TRBV18, the J call TRBJ2-2; tentative D call: TRBD1 (6 bases). The CDR3 is made up of 16 amino acids. V was trimmed by 4 bases and J by 3 bases, leaving 15 bases between them. CDR1 KGHSH and CDR2 LQKENI come from the germline V gene. In nucleotides, the CDR3 is TGTGCCAGCTCACGAATCCCGGACAGTTACACCGGGGAGCTGTTTTTT. The encoded protein is CASSRIPDSYTGELFF.

V gene TRBV28 combines with J gene TRBJ1-1; D might be TRBD1 (5 bases). The V gene lost 8 bases and the J gene lost 0 bases, with 16 bases spanning the gap. The CDR3 sequence is 15 residues long. Germline loops: CDR1 MDHEN, CDR2 SYDVKM. The CDR3 nucleotides read TGTGCCAGCCTAGGGGCAGATAGCATGAACACTGAAGCTTTCTTT. Translation gives CASLGADSMNTEAFF.

J is TRBJ2-7 and V is TRBV28, with 8 bases matching TRBD1. Trimming cost V 10 bases and J 3 bases; bases outside gene matches: 8. Germline V gene sequence: CDR1 MDHEN, CDR2 SYDVKM. This CDR3 is 13 amino acids long. The CDR3 is CANKKQGGYEQYF. The CDR3 DNA follows: TGTGCCAACAAAAAACAGGGGGGCTACGAGCAGTACTTC.

The rearrangement uses TRBV30 and TRBJ2-2; D not resolved. CDR1 is GTSNPN and CDR2 is SVGIG in the germline V gene (reference sequence). Trimming removed 3 bases at V and 0 bases at J, with 5 bases between. The CDR3 is 13 amino acids. The CDR3 sequence is CAWRETNTGELFF. The CDR3 region has the DNA TGTGCCTGGAGGGAGACGAACACCGGGGAGCTGTTTTTT.